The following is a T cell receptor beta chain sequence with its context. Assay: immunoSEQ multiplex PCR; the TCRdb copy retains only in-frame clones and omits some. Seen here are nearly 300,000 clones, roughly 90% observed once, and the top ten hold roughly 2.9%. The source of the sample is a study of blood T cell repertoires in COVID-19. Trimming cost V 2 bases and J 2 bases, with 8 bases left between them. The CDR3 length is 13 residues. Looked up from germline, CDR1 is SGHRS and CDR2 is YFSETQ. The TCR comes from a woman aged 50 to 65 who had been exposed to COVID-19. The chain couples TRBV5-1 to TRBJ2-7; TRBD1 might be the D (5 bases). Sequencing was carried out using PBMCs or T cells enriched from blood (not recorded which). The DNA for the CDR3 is TGCGCCAGCAGCTTAGACAGTACCTACGAGCAGTACTTC. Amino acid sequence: CASSLDSTYEQYF.